One and the same sample provided the 14 T cell receptor beta chains below, sequenced in a study of cytomegalovirus exposure and HLA in healthy donors. It was with 60 Vbeta and 13 Jbeta primers that the PCR ran. Profiling relied on immunoSEQ multiplex PCR, and the TCRdb table lists in-frame clones only, not all of them. The data contain 100,000 to 150,000 clones, around 75% of them seen just once; the ten biggest clones take up 3% to 3.5%. Sequencing was performed on PBMCs. These TCRs come from a woman aged 50 to 60 in good health and CMV-seronegative.

The V call is TRBV28, the J call TRBJ1-1; possible D gene TRBD1, 5 bases. The CDR3 spans 15 residues. Germline assignment: CDR1 MDHEN and CDR2 SYDVKM. The V end was cut by 4 bases, the J end by 6 bases, with 18 bases between. CDR3 bases: TGTGCCAGCAGTTCCTATGGGGGGTTAGAGTCTGAAGCTTTCTTT. It is translated as CASSSYGGLESEAFF.

The J gene is TRBJ2-6, the V gene TRBV19; 10 bases align to TRBD2. Germline CDR1 and CDR2: LNHDA and SQIVND (reference sequence). The ends lost 7 bases at V and 1 base at J; junction bases unmatched: 10. CDR3 length equals 18 residues. The CDR3 spells CASTLDQREGSGANVLTF. The CDR3 DNA is TGTGCCAGTACCCTCGATCAGCGGGAGGGATCTGGGGCCAACGTCCTGACTTTC. Combining the CDR3 with reference TRBV19 and TRBJ2-6 gives the whole variable domain DGGITQSPKYLFRKEGQNVTLSCEQNLNHDAMYWYRQDPGQGLRLIYYSQIVNDFQKGDIAEGYSVSREKKESFPLTVTSAQKNPTAFYLCASTLDQREGSGANVLTFGAGSRLTVL.

This clone was picked up a small number of times. V gene TRBV28 combines with J gene TRBJ2-2; 7 nucleotides align to TRBD1. Germline V CDR1 and CDR2: MDHEN, SYDVKM. Trimming removed 6 bases from V and 3 bases from J; junction bases left unmatched: 4. The CDR3 length is 14 residues. CDR3 coding DNA: TGTGCCAGCAGCAACAGGGGAGACACCGGGGAGCTGTTTTTT. Its protein is CASSNRGDTGELFF.

This chain joins TRBV15 and TRBJ1-3; D gene uncertain. The V gene lost 6 bases and the J gene lost 0 bases, with 12 bases spanning the gap. Germline-derived CDR1 and CDR2 are LNHNV and YYDKDF (reference sequence). There are 15 residues in the CDR3. The CDR3 DNA follows: TGTGCCACCAGTAAGAGCCGGGGCTCTGGAAACACCATATATTTT. It specifies CATSKSRGSGNTIYF.

The chain recombines TRBV27 with TRBJ2-6; TRBD1 matches 9 bases. J gave up 0 bases and V 5 bases, and 5 bases lay outside the gene matches. This CDR3 has 17 residues. CDR1 is MNHEY and CDR2 is SMNVEV in the germline V gene (reference sequence). This chain's CDR3 is CASSTGTGRSGANVLTF. The CDR3 region has the DNA TGTGCCAGCAGTACCGGGACAGGGCGCTCTGGGGCCAACGTCCTGACTTTC.

The chain uses TRBV29-1 and TRBJ1-1, with a possible D match to TRBD1 (6 bases). The V and J ends lost 1 base and 9 bases respectively, with 9 bases between them. CDR1 is SQVTM and CDR2 is ANQGSEA in the germline V gene. The CDR3 runs to 11 residues. CDR3 DNA: TGCAGCGTTGAAGTTGGACAGAAAGCTTTCTTT. Protein sequence: CSVEVGQKAFF.

The gene calls are TRBV21-1 and TRBJ1-5; the tabulated D call, TRBD1, remains unverified against the DNA. TRBV21-1 is described as a pseudogene. The CDR3 covers 15 residues. CDR3 coding DNA: TGTGCCAGCAGCAAAGCGACAGGGAGCAATCAGCCCCAGCATTTT. Protein product: CASSKATGSNQPQHF.

This clone was picked up a small number of times. The CDR3 reads CASSQVTLDRYGSGATYEQYF. CDR3 nucleotide sequence: TGCGCCAGCAGCCAAGTAACCCTCGACAGATATGGAAGCGGGGCCACCTACGAGCAGTACTTC. This rearrangement joins TRBV4-1 to TRBJ2-7, with 7 bases lining up with TRBD2. The CDR3 length is 21 residues. Germline V lookup: CDR1 MGHRA, CDR2 YSYEKL. With 1 base clipped from V and 2 bases from J, the junction kept 23 bases outside the gene matches.

The chain is built from TRBV6-5 and TRBJ1-1; D remains unclear. The V end was cut by 4 bases, the J end by 5 bases, with 8 bases between. There are 12 residues in the CDR3. Germline V gene lookup returns CDR1 MNHEY and CDR2 SVGAGI. The CDR3 DNA sequence: TGTGCCAGCAGTTCAGGATGGACTGAAGCTTTCTTT. Translation gives CASSSGWTEAFF.

This chain links TRBV7-2 with TRBJ2-1, with 9 bases lining up with TRBD1. V was pared by 2 bases and J by 8 bases, with 10 bases of the junction left unmatched. Per the germline V gene, CDR1 is SGHTA and CDR2 is FQGNSA. The CDR3 runs to 16 residues. In nucleotides, the CDR3 is TGTGCCAGCAGCTTAAGACCGGGACAGGGATTTGATGAGCAGTTCTTC. This sequence encodes CASSLRPGQGFDEQFF.

CDR3 sequence: CASSLDGGFYNEQFF. DNA for the CDR3: TGCGCCAGCAGCTTGGATGGGGGGTTCTACAATGAGCAGTTCTTC. The chain uses TRBV5-1 and TRBJ2-1; the D gene is possibly TRBD2 (6 bases). Germline CDR1 SGHRS, CDR2 YFSETQ. V lost 0 bases to trimming and J lost 3 bases, with 10 bases between them. The CDR3 has 15 amino acids.

The chain links TRBV28 to TRBJ1-5, with a weak D call TRBD1 (6 bases). Germline V gene sequence: CDR1 MDHEN, CDR2 SYDVKM. The CDR3 loop spans 17 amino acids. V lost 8 bases and J lost 0, with 20 bases in between. The CDR3 sequence: CASGTQGKFYSNQPQHF. As DNA, the CDR3 is TGTGCCAGCGGGACCCAGGGGAAGTTTTATAGCAATCAGCCCCAGCATTTT. The full variable domain, with the rest looked up from reference TRBV28 and TRBJ1-5, is DVKVTQSSRYLVKRTGEKVFLECVQDMDHENMFWYRQDPGLGLRLIYFSYDVKMKEKGDIPEGYSVSREKKERFSLILESASTNQTSMYLCASGTQGKFYSNQPQHFGDGTRLSIL.

Notes on this clone: This probably arose from a read error, given a far larger clone one base away. The rearrangement uses TRBV7-9 and TRBJ2-7, with 11 bases aligning to TRBD2. The J call is doubtful: the DNA matches TRBJ2-1 better. Germline V lookup: CDR1 SEHNR, CDR2 FQNEAQ (reference sequence). This CDR3 has 19 residues. CDR3 sequence reads: CASSSDPSTSGMGGYEQFF. The DNA of the CDR3 is TGTGCCAGCAGCTCGGATCCCTCGACTAGCGGGATGGGTGGCTATGAGCAGTTCTTC.

The chain is built from TRBV5-1 and TRBJ2-1; 11 bases line up with TRBD2. Germline values: CDR1 SGHRS, CDR2 YFSETQ. With V trimmed by 3 bases and J by 4 bases, 3 bases remained unmatched. CDR3 length: 15 amino acids. The DNA for the CDR3 is TGCGCCAGCAGCTCCACTAGCGGGAGTTACAATGAGCAGTTCTTC. Translating it yields CASSSTSGSYNEQFF.